These 24 T cell receptor beta chains were all obtained from the same sample, sequenced in a study of T cells in lung cancer brain metastases. Data came from immunoSEQ multiplex PCR; TCRdb stores just in-frame clones and leaves some out. Of 3,000 or so clones in the sample, around 93% are singletons; the top ten hold 2.8%. The sample comprised tumor tissue from the primary lung tumor. All receptors derive from a man aged 65 to 79 with non-small cell lung cancer.

The chain joins TRBV5-6 to TRBJ2-3; 7 bases line up with TRBD1. After removal of 4 bases from V and 1 base from J, the junction contained 6 bases not matched to a gene. This CDR3 has 15 residues. CDR1 SGHDT and CDR2 YYEEEE come from the germline V gene. DNA for the CDR3: TGTGCCAGCAGCCTGGACAGGTTACGCACAGATACGCAGTATTTT. Its translation: CASSLDRLRTDTQYF. The complete variable domain, with remaining parts taken from reference TRBV5-6 and TRBJ2-3, reads DAGVTQSPTHLIKTRGQQVTLRCSPKSGHDTVSWYQQALGQGPQFIFQYYEEEERQRGNFPDRFSGHQFPNYSSELNVNALLLGDSALYLCASSLDRLRTDTQYFGPGTRLTVL.

The J gene is TRBJ2-7, the V gene TRBV5-5, with 7 bases lining up with TRBD1. Germline loops: CDR1 SGHKS, CDR2 YYEKEE (reference sequence). This CDR3 is 14 amino acids long. V lost 4 bases and J lost 5; bases outside the gene matches: 9. In DNA, the CDR3 is TGTGCCAGCAGCCCAATGACAGGGTTGGACGAGCAGTACTTC. The encoded protein is CASSPMTGLDEQYF. The variable domain in full, with the rest retrieved from reference TRBV5-5 and TRBJ2-7, is DAGVTQSPTHLIKTRGQQVTLRCSPISGHKSVSWYQQVLGQGPQFIFQYYEKEERGRGNFPDRFSARQFPNYSSELNVNALLLGDSALYLCASSPMTGLDEQYFGPGTRLTVT.

This sequence joins TRBV4-3 and TRBJ2-1; 10 bases line up with TRBD2. The CDR3 has 15 residues. Per the germline V gene, CDR1 is LGHNA and CDR2 is YSLEER. V was pared by 3 bases and J by 4 bases, with 3 bases of the junction left unmatched. CDR3 in amino acids: CASSHLLAGYNEQFF. The CDR3 nucleotides read TGCGCCAGCAGCCACTTACTAGCGGGATACAATGAGCAGTTCTTC.

This clone was counted a few times. The chain is built from TRBV5-1 and TRBJ2-1; TRBD1 or TRBD2 may be the D gene (5 bases each). Trimming left V 4 bases short and J 16 bases short, with 18 bases between. This CDR3 has 12 amino acids. Germline CDR1 is SGHRS and CDR2 is YFSETQ. This CDR3 is CASSGIRDGKFF. CDR3 nucleotides: TGCGCCAGCAGCGGTATCCGGGACGGCAAATTCTTC.

This chain joins TRBV5-1 and TRBJ1-2; 7 bases are shared with TRBD1. Per germline, CDR1 SGHRS and CDR2 YFSETQ. The junction had 8 bases not matched to a gene; V was cut back by 2 bases and J by 4 bases. The CDR3 is made up of 15 amino acids. CDR3 nucleotides: TGCGCCAGCAGCTTAACAGGGGCGCCAATCTATGGCTACACCTTC. Translating gives CASSLTGAPIYGYTF.

The chain uses TRBV19 and TRBJ1-4; 7 positions agree with TRBD1. Germline V CDR1 and CDR2: LNHDA, SQIVND (reference sequence). The CDR3 spans 14 residues. The V and J ends lost 6 bases and 0 bases, in that order; junction bases with no gene match: 1. The DNA of the CDR3 is TGTGCCAGTAGGGGACAGACAACTAATGAAAAACTGTTTTTT. This translates into CASRGQTTNEKLFF. The variable domain in full, completed from reference TRBV19 and TRBJ1-4, reads DGGITQSPKYLFRKEGQNVTLSCEQNLNHDAMYWYRQDPGQGLRLIYYSQIVNDFQKGDIAEGYSVSREKKESFPLTVTSAQKNPTAFYLCASRGQTTNEKLFFGSGTQLSVL.

This sequence joins TRBV30 and TRBJ2-1; a possible D gene is TRBD2 (5 bases). There are 11 residues in the CDR3. Germline V gene data show CDR1 as GTSNPN and CDR2 as SVGIG (reference sequence). Trimming took off 0 bases at V and 9 bases at J, with 6 bases between the two ends. The DNA for the CDR3 is TGTGCCTGGAGTGTACGGGGTGAGCAGTTCTTC. It specifies CAWSVRGEQFF.

The V call is TRBV6-1, the J call TRBJ1-1; D is undetermined. Deletions cut 5 bases from V and 4 bases from J, with 11 bases between. The CDR3 spans 13 residues. Germline CDR1 and CDR2: MNHNS and SASEGT. The CDR3 DNA follows: TGTGCCAGCAGTAGTGGGCCCGCCACTGAAGCTTTCTTT. Protein product: CASSSGPATEAFF.

The chain combines TRBV15 with TRBJ2-2; TRBD1 agrees at 9 bases. The CDR3 totals 16 residues. CDR1 LNHNV and CDR2 YYDKDF come from the germline V gene (reference sequence). V lost 1 base, J lost 5 bases, and 5 bases stayed unmatched. As DNA, the CDR3 is TGTGCCACCAGCAGAGGTCGACAGGGGGTAACCGGGGAGCTGTTTTTT. Amino acids: CATSRGRQGVTGELFF.

CDR3 region: CSATSRETQYF. DNA for the CDR3: TGCAGTGCTACTAGCAGGGAGACCCAGTACTTC. The chain employs TRBV20-1 and TRBJ2-5; a possible D gene is TRBD2 (5 bases). The V end was cut by 4 bases, the J end by 5 bases, with 8 bases between. This CDR3 region has 11 residues. From germline, CDR1 is DFQATT and CDR2 SNEGSKA (reference sequence).

The chain uses TRBV14 and TRBJ2-1, with no clear D. Germline V gene lookup returns CDR1 SGHDN and CDR2 FVKESK. V lost 5 bases to trimming and J lost 4 bases, with 3 bases between them. This CDR3 has 11 residues. CDR3 residues: CASSEYNEQFF. The CDR3, as DNA: TGTGCCAGCAGCGAATACAATGAGCAGTTCTTC.

CDR3 sequence: CASSLAAGAGELFF. DNA for the CDR3: TGTGCCAGCAGCTTAGCGGCAGGGGCCGGGGAGCTGTTTTTT. The chain has TRBV13 and TRBJ2-2, with a tentative D call TRBD1 (6 bases). The germline CDR1 and CDR2 sequences are PRHDT and FYEKMQ (reference sequence). This CDR3 has 14 amino acids. Trimming took 1 base from V and 6 from J, leaving 9 bases between them.

The rearrangement joins TRBV13 to TRBJ1-2, with 7 bases fitting TRBD1. Germline-derived CDR1 and CDR2 are PRHDT and FYEKMQ (reference sequence). The CDR3 loop spans 13 amino acids. V was pared by 5 bases and J by 6 bases, with 6 bases of the junction left unmatched. CDR3 in amino acids: CASSERQGHGYTF. The CDR3 DNA reads as TGTGCCAGCAGCGAAAGACAGGGCCATGGCTACACCTTC.

The genes are TRBV6-1 and TRBJ2-1, with 10 bases identical to TRBD2. Germline CDR1 MNHNS, CDR2 SASEGT. There are 17 residues in the CDR3. The J segment lost 4 bases and the V segment lost 1 base, leaving 7 bases of the junction unmatched. CDR3 amino acids: CASSEVSSGGIYNEQFF. CDR3 DNA sequence: TGTGCCAGCAGTGAAGTTTCTAGCGGGGGCATATACAATGAGCAGTTCTTC.

The gene calls are TRBV7-9 and TRBJ2-1; 10 bases are a match to TRBD2. This CDR3 has 16 amino acids. CDR1 is SEHNR and CDR2 is FQNEAQ in the germline V gene (reference sequence). Trimming at V came to 7 bases and at J to 4 bases, leaving 10 bases not matched to a gene. CDR3 nucleotides: TGTGCCAGCAAACAAGCGGGGGGGAGTTTATACAATGAGCAGTTCTTC. Translated, it gives CASKQAGGSLYNEQFF.

This clone is classed as large. V is TRBV28 and J is TRBJ2-5, with 11 bases fitting TRBD1. Germline V lookup: CDR1 MDHEN, CDR2 SYDVKM. The CDR3 has 16 residues. V lost 7 bases to trimming and J lost 5 bases; unmatched junction nucleotides: 12. The CDR3 bases are TGTGCCAGCACACGGGGTGGACAGGGGGCATCGGAGACCCAGTACTTC. Amino acid sequence: CASTRGGQGASETQYF.

The CDR3 loop is CASSLSPPSGTEAFF. DNA of the CDR3: TGTGCCAGCAGTTTATCCCCCCCGTCCGGCACTGAAGCTTTCTTT. The rearrangement links TRBV27 to TRBJ1-1; D not resolved. V was clipped by 0 bases and J by 4 bases, with 12 bases between them. The CDR3 loop spans 15 amino acids. Germline V gene sequence: CDR1 MNHEY, CDR2 SMNVEV (reference sequence).

Only one count was recorded for this clone. The V call is TRBV27, the J call TRBJ2-7, with a tentative D call TRBD1 (5 bases). Germline V CDR1 and CDR2: MNHEY, SMNVEV (reference sequence). This CDR3 spans 13 amino acids. Trimming removed 8 bases at V and 4 bases at J, with 15 bases between. CDR3 in DNA: TGTGCCAGCCGAGTCAGGGTGTCGTACGAGCAGTACTTC. Amino acids: CASRVRVSYEQYF.

The chain is built from TRBV6-1 and TRBJ1-3; D is unresolved. The CDR3 is 11 amino acids. CDR1 is MNHNS, CDR2 SASEGT, per germline. V shed 6 bases and J shed 8 bases, with 8 bases lying between them. For the CDR3, the DNA is TGTGCCAGCAGGGATTTTGACACCATATATTTT. It specifies CASRDFDTIYF.

The chain joins TRBV7-9 to TRBJ2-5, with D perhaps TRBD1 (5 bases). The germline CDR1 and CDR2 sequences are SEHNR and FQNEAQ (reference sequence). The CDR3 has 14 amino acids. V was shortened by 5 bases and J by 4 bases, with 14 bases between the two germline ends. The CDR3 protein is CASSPPGIGETQYF. The CDR3, as DNA: TGTGCCAGCAGCCCACCAGGGATAGGAGAGACCCAGTACTTC. Full variable domain (outside the CDR3, taken from reference TRBV7-9 and TRBJ2-5): DTGVSQNPRHKITKRGQNVTFRCDPISEHNRLYWYRQTLGQGPEFLTYFQNEAQLEKSRLLSDRFSAERPKGSFSTLEIQRTEQGDSAMYLCASSPPGIGETQYFGPGTRLLVL.

This clone occurred once. V usage is TRBV11-1 and J usage is TRBJ2-7; 14 nucleotides line up with TRBD2. From germline, CDR1 is SGHAT and CDR2 FQDESV (reference sequence). Trimming at V came to 3 bases and at J to 3 bases, leaving 4 bases not matched to a gene. The CDR3 consists of 16 residues. CDR3 in DNA: TGTGCCAGCAGCTTTCGTGGACTAGCGGGGGGCTACGAGCAGTACTTC. Protein product: CASSFRGLAGGYEQYF. The full variable domain, its missing parts supplied by reference TRBV11-1 and TRBJ2-7, is EAEVAQSPRYKITEKSQAVAFWCDPISGHATLYWYRQILGQGPELLVQFQDESVVDDSQLPKDRFSAERLKGVDSTLKIQPAELGDSAMYLCASSFRGLAGGYEQYFGPGTRLTVT.

This clone was seen only once. The rearrangement joins TRBV11-2 to TRBJ1-3, with 8 positions matching TRBD1. In germline, CDR1 is SGHAT, CDR2 FQNNGV. J lost 2 bases, V lost 3 bases, and 6 bases had no gene match. The CDR3 is 16 amino acids. The CDR3 DNA follows: TGTGCCAGCAGCTTCACAGGGGGGAAGACTGGAAACACCATATATTTT. This translates into CASSFTGGKTGNTIYF.

Comments on this clone: One end of the junction fails to match germline, which may point to a read error. The chain has TRBV27 and TRBJ2-7; 9 bases match TRBD2. The CDR3 spans 14 residues. Germline loops: CDR1 MNHEY, CDR2 SMNVEV (reference sequence). The CDR3 region is CASSGSGSFYEQYF. The CDR3 DNA follows: TGTGCGAGCAGCGGTAGCGGGAGTTTCTACGAGCAGTACTTC.

The CDR3 reads CASSRKGSGASFGYTF. In DNA form, the CDR3 reads TGTGCCAGCAGCCGGAAGGGGTCCGGGGCGAGCTTTGGCTACACCTTC. The chain combines TRBV2 with TRBJ1-2; D may be TRBD1 (5 bases). V was shortened by 6 bases and J by 7 bases, with 24 bases between the two germline ends. The CDR3 has 16 amino acids. Germline CDR1 is SNHLY and CDR2 is FYNNEI.